These 9 T cell receptor beta chains originate from one sample sequenced in a study of shared clonotypes between healthy human individuals. Repertoires were generated with immunoSEQ multiplex PCR, while TCRdb's copy carries only in-frame clones and drops some. Of approximately 2.3 million clones listed, approximately 93% were seen once; the top ten hold about 0.37%. The specimen was naive CD4+ T cells from PBMCs. Stated subset: CD45RA+ positively selected. Source of these receptors: a man in his late teens or twenties in good health. Some clones in this sample may be carry-over from other donors' samples.

This clone was detected a few times. V is TRBV15 and J is TRBJ1-1, with a tentative D call TRBD1 (6 bases). This CDR3 has 12 residues. V was clipped by 3 bases and J by 11 bases, with 13 bases between them. Germline V gene data show CDR1 as LNHNV and CDR2 as YYDKDF (reference sequence). The CDR3 reads CATSSGQPVAFF. Here the CDR3 DNA reads TGTGCCACCAGCAGTGGACAGCCGGTGGCTTTCTTT.

V gene TRBV6-6 combines with J gene TRBJ1-1, with TRBD1 identical over 7 bases. Losses at the gene ends were 2 bases for V and 5 bases for J; bases not matched to a gene: 8. There are 15 residues in the CDR3. Germline-derived CDR1 and CDR2 are MNHNY and SVGAGI (reference sequence). The chain's CDR3 is CASSYPGQQGTEAFF. The CDR3, as DNA: TGTGCCAGCAGTTACCCGGGACAGCAGGGAACTGAAGCTTTCTTT.

This clone was detected once. The chain combines TRBV27 with TRBJ2-2, with D possibly matching TRBD2 (6 bases). Germline CDR1 and CDR2: MNHEY and SMNVEV (reference sequence). The ends were cut back, 4 bases at V and 5 bases at J, with 17 bases in the middle. The CDR3 extends over 16 amino acids. CDR3 nucleotides: TGTGCCAGCAGTTCAGCTAGCGCATGGGTGACCGGGGAGCTGTTTTTT. Its translation is CASSSASAWVTGELFF.

The J gene is TRBJ1-2, the V gene TRBV20-1, with a weak D call TRBD1 (5 bases). The CDR3 runs to 11 residues. Germline CDR1 is DFQATT and CDR2 is SNEGSKA (reference sequence). CDR3 nucleotide sequence: TGCGGCCGGTGGGACCGGTGGGGCTACACCTTC. Translating gives CGRWDRWGYTF.

The genes are TRBV5-1 and TRBJ2-7; TRBD2 might be the D (5 bases). The CDR3 is 13 amino acids. Trimming left V 3 bases short and J 3 bases short, with 10 bases between. CDR1 is SGHRS, CDR2 YFSETQ, per germline. In DNA, the CDR3 is TGCGCCAGCAGCTCGACTATACGCTACGAGCAGTACTTC. It translates to CASSSTIRYEQYF.

This chain links TRBV7-9 with TRBJ2-5, with TRBD2 matching over 16 bases. The germline V gene encodes CDR1 SEHNR and CDR2 FQNEAQ (reference sequence). Losses at the gene ends were 5 bases for V and 3 bases for J; bases not matched to a gene: 3. There are 16 residues in the CDR3. The CDR3 bases are TGTGCCAGCAGCGGTGGGACTAGCGGGGGGGAAGAGACCCAGTACTTC. As protein: CASSGGTSGGEETQYF.

This clone is a singleton in its sample. This chain connects TRBV18 to TRBJ2-7; 7 bases line up with TRBD2. In germline, CDR1 is KGHSH, CDR2 LQKENI. With V trimmed by 2 bases and J by 1 base, 8 bases remained unmatched. CDR3 length: 16 residues. The chain's CDR3 is CASSPRGGGGSYEQYF. CDR3 coding DNA: TGTGCCAGCTCACCAAGGGGCGGCGGGGGTTCCTACGAGCAGTACTTC.

This chain links TRBV9 with TRBJ2-1; TRBD2 matches at 8 bases. This CDR3 spans 16 amino acids. Germline V gene lookup returns CDR1 SGDLS and CDR2 YYNGEE. V trimming: 0 bases; J trimming: 3 bases; junction bases outside the gene matches: 5. The CDR3 here is CASSVAASGFYNEQFF. The CDR3 DNA is TGTGCCAGCAGCGTAGCAGCTAGCGGGTTCTACAATGAGCAGTTCTTC. The entire variable domain, with the rest obtained from reference TRBV9 and TRBJ2-1, is as follows: DSGVTQTPKHLITATGQRVTLRCSPRSGDLSVYWYQQSLDQGLQFLIQYYNGEERAKGNILERFSAQQFPDLHSELNLSSLELGDSALYFCASSVAASGFYNEQFFGPGTRLTVL.

The rearrangement joins TRBV19 to TRBJ2-4, with D unresolved. The germline V gene has CDR1 LNHDA and CDR2 SQIVND (reference sequence). Between the trimmed V and J ends, which lost 2 bases and 0 bases, there was a span of 11 bases. This CDR3 comprises 16 residues. CDR3 in amino acids: CASSIPPGLAKNIQYF. The CDR3 DNA reads as TGTGCCAGTAGTATACCACCAGGCTTAGCCAAAAACATTCAGTACTTC.